This T cell receptor beta chain was observed in a study of identical twins' blood T cells. In the source study's methods: Each donor had about 100,000 to nearly 550,000 clonotypes. TCRdb itself ran the 5' RACE reads through MiXCR, one entry per CDR3 protein. It is TCRdb's table, rather than the study itself, that gives the V and J calls and clone size. This sample carries a few hundred thousand distinct CDR3 sequences, around 30% of them seen once, and the ten largest clones take 5.5% to 7%. All three twin pairs grew up together with likely shared infections and vaccines. Worth noting for this clonotype: Its antigen remains unknown.

Study-wide results and caveats: Mainly, cloneset size products determined shared clonotypes, twins included. Top TCRbeta clonotypes were shared more with twin than unrelated donors.

This clonotype was obtained from a woman aged 18 to 49 in good health. Sequenced sample: PBMCs.

CDR3 in DNA: TGTGCCAGCAGCCTTTATGGAGACAGGGAGTATGGCTACACCTTC. This translates into CASSLYGDREYGYTF. The genes are TRBV3-1 and TRBJ1-2, with 7 nucleotides matching TRBD1. The CDR3 runs to 15 residues. Trimming took 4 bases from V and 5 from J; bases not matched to a gene: 10. CDR1 is LGHDT and CDR2 is YNNKEL in the germline V gene (reference sequence).